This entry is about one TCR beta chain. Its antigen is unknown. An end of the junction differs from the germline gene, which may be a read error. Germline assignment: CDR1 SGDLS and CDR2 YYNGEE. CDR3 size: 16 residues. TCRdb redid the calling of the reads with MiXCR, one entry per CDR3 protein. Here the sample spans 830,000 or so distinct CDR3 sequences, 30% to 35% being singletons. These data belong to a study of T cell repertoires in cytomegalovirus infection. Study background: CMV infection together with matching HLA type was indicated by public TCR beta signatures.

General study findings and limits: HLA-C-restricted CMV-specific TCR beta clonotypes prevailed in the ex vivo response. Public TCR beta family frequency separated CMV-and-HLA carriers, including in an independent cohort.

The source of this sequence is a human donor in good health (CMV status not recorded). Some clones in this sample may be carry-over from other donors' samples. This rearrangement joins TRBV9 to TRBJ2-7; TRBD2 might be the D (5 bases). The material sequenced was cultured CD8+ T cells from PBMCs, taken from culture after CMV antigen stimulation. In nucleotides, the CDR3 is TGTGCCAACAGCGGCTTCAGTAGTTACGGTACCTACGAGCAGTACTTC. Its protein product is CANSGFSSYGTYEQYF. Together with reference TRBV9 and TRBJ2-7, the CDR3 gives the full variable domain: DSGVTQTPKHLITATGQRVTLRCSPRSGDLSVYWYQQSLDQGLQFLIQYYNGEERAKGNILERFSAQQFPDLHSELNLSSLELGDSALYFCANSGFSSYGTYEQYFGPGTRLTVT.